Listed here is a single TCR beta chain. This specimen belongs to a study of shared clonotypes between healthy human individuals. V gave up 2 bases and J gave up 2 bases; unmatched junction bases: 6. Germline loops: CDR1 MNHEY, CDR2 SMNVEV (reference sequence). This CDR3 comprises 16 residues. Clones were read by immunoSEQ multiplex PCR, and TCRdb kept only the in-frame ones, dropping some. The sample yields 2 million to 2.5 million clones, approximately 96% seen once. The material sequenced was naive CD4+ T cells sorted from blood. Indicated subset: CD45RA+ positively selected. The clonotype was recovered from a man aged 18 to 30 in good health. This chain connects TRBV27 to TRBJ1-5, with 7 bases fitting TRBD1. CDR3 in DNA: TGTGCCAGCAGTTTAACCAGGGGGTATGGCAATCAGCCCCAGCATTTT. This codes for CASSLTRGYGNQPQHF.